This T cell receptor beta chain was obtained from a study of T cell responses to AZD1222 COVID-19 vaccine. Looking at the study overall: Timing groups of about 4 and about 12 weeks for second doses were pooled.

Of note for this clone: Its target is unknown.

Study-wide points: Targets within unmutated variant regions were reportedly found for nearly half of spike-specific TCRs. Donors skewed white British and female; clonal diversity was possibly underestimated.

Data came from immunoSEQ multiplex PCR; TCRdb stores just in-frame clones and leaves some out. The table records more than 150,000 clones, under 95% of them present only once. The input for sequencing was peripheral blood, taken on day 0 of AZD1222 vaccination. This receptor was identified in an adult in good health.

The DNA for the CDR3 is TGTGCCAGCAGCCCGTCGACAGGCCTCTACAATGAGCAGTTCTTC. This codes for CASSPSTGLYNEQFF. The genes are TRBV9 and TRBJ2-1, with D possibly matching TRBD1 (6 bases). Trimming cost V 4 bases and J 3 bases, with 14 bases left between them. The CDR3 has 15 amino acids. Germline-derived CDR1 and CDR2 are SGDLS and YYNGEE.